The 23 T cell receptor beta chains below come from one sample, sequenced in a study of cytomegalovirus exposure and HLA in healthy donors. PCR involved 60 Vbeta and 13 Jbeta primers. Using immunoSEQ multiplex PCR, the repertoire was profiled, and TCRdb retains in-frame clones only, with some absent. The sample lists roughly 200,000 clones, around 80% occurring once. The specimen was PBMCs. All receptors come from a boy younger than 10 in good health and CMV-seronegative.

Written as DNA, the CDR3 is TGTGCCAGTAGTATTTCGGGGGTTGGCTACACCTTC. Translating it yields CASSISGVGYTF. The gene calls are TRBV19 and TRBJ1-2; D possibly corresponds to TRBD1 (5 bases). Trimming removed 3 bases from V and 7 bases from J, with 9 bases in between. The CDR3 covers 12 residues. Germline V lookup: CDR1 LNHDA, CDR2 SQIVND (reference sequence).

V and J are TRBV5-4 and TRBJ2-3; tentatively, D is TRBD1 (6 bases). CDR3 length: 13 residues. The germline CDR1 and CDR2 sequences are SGHNT and YYREEE (reference sequence). Between the trimmed V and J ends, which lost 0 bases and 5 bases, there was a span of 7 bases. The CDR3 reads CASSLEGGDTQYF. CDR3 nucleotides: TGTGCCAGCAGCTTGGAAGGGGGAGATACGCAGTATTTT.

The V gene is TRBV30, the J gene TRBJ2-1; TRBD1 matches at 7 bases. Germline V gene lookup returns CDR1 GTSNPN and CDR2 SVGIG (reference sequence). The CDR3 length is 15 residues. Unmatched junction bases numbered 4, after V lost 0 bases and J lost 2 bases. In nucleotides, the CDR3 is TGTGCCTGGAGTGTACTAGGGGGCACCTACAATGAGCAGTTCTTC. This gives the protein CAWSVLGGTYNEQFF.

J is TRBJ1-5 and V is TRBV4-2; D ambiguous. V was cut by 0 bases and J by 3 bases, with 9 bases left in between. The CDR3 runs to 15 residues. CDR1 and CDR2 (germline): LGHNA, YNFKEQ. This chain's CDR3 is CASSQEFSSNQPQHF. The DNA for the CDR3 is TGTGCCAGCAGCCAAGAATTCTCTTCCAATCAGCCCCAGCATTTT.

This clone has just a few counts. The V gene is TRBV27, the J gene TRBJ1-4; no definite D call. Germline values: CDR1 MNHEY, CDR2 SMNVEV (reference sequence). The CDR3 consists of 14 residues. V lost 4 bases to trimming and J lost 5 bases, with 11 bases between them. The CDR3 DNA is TGTGCCAGCAGTTCCCGACCGGGAAATGAAAAACTGTTTTTT. It translates to CASSSRPGNEKLFF.

The J gene is TRBJ1-5, the V gene TRBV19; D not resolved. V was clipped by 3 bases and J by 7 bases, with 16 bases between them. The germline V gene encodes CDR1 LNHDA and CDR2 SQIVND (reference sequence). CDR3 length: 15 amino acids. This chain's CDR3 is CASSILLSGGQPQHF. The CDR3 bases are TGTGCCAGTAGTATCCTATTGTCAGGTGGGCAGCCCCAGCATTTT.

The chain has TRBV19 and TRBJ2-7; no reliable D call. The CDR3 loop spans 13 amino acids. Germline CDR1 and CDR2: LNHDA and SQIVND (reference sequence). V was cut by 1 base and J by 2 bases, with 6 bases left in between. The CDR3 nucleotides are TGTGCCAGTAGTATAGGTAAAACCTACGAGCAGTACTTC. It specifies CASSIGKTYEQYF.

The chain is built from TRBV4-1 and TRBJ2-3; D is possibly TRBD2 (5 bases). Germline V lookup: CDR1 MGHRA, CDR2 YSYEKL. The CDR3 loop spans 17 amino acids. Trimming removed 2 bases at V and 0 bases at J, with 15 bases between. The CDR3 spells CASSQLYSASSTDTQYF. The DNA for the CDR3 is TGCGCCAGCAGCCAATTATATAGCGCCTCTAGCACAGATACGCAGTATTTT.

V usage is TRBV6-5 and J usage is TRBJ2-7; 8 bases are shared with TRBD1. The CDR3 has 14 residues. V was pared by 6 bases and J by 1 base, with 5 bases of the junction left unmatched. The V gene's germline CDR1 is MNHEY and CDR2 SVGAGI. The CDR3 spells CASRRDRKSYEQYF. CDR3 in DNA: TGTGCCAGCAGGAGGGACAGGAAATCCTACGAGCAGTACTTC.

The V and J genes are TRBV13 and TRBJ2-7, with TRBD2 matching 9 bases. Germline lookup yields CDR1 PRHDT and CDR2 FYEKMQ (reference sequence). V shed 5 bases, J shed 3 bases, and the junction held 11 bases outside the gene matches. This CDR3 has 16 residues. The CDR3 sequence: CASSQAGGGGSYEQYF. The CDR3, as DNA: TGTGCCAGCAGCCAGGCGGGCGGGGGGGGCAGCTACGAGCAGTACTTC. Full variable domain (remainder filled in from reference TRBV13 and TRBJ2-7): AAGVIQSPRHLIKEKRETATLKCYPIPRHDTVYWYQQGPGQDPQFLISFYEKMQSDKGSIPDRFSAQQFSDYHSELNMSSLELGDSALYFCASSQAGGGGSYEQYFGPGTRLTVT.

V and J are TRBV18 and TRBJ2-1; a possible D gene is TRBD1 (5 bases). Germline-derived CDR1 and CDR2 are KGHSH and LQKENI. The CDR3 is 20 amino acids. Deletions cut 6 bases from V and 2 bases from J, with 29 bases between. The CDR3 sequence is CASSRDLPDIHGWAYNEQFF. The CDR3 DNA follows: TGTGCCAGCTCTCGAGACCTCCCGGACATCCATGGATGGGCCTACAATGAGCAGTTCTTC.

This clone was recorded once. The V call is TRBV5-4, the J call TRBJ2-3, with a possible D match to TRBD2 (5 bases). V lost 3 bases and J 2 bases, leaving 16 bases between the germline ends. The CDR3 runs to 16 residues. Germline loops: CDR1 SGHNT, CDR2 YYREEE (reference sequence). CDR3 in amino acids: CASSSLIARNTDTQYF. CDR3 DNA: TGTGCCAGCAGCTCCCTCATAGCGAGAAACACAGATACGCAGTATTTT.

This chain links TRBV5-6 with TRBJ2-5; TRBD1 agrees at 8 bases. The J call may be faulty, since TRBJ2-7 better matches the DNA end. Germline V lookup: CDR1 SGHDT, CDR2 YYEEEE. The CDR3 has 15 amino acids. This CDR3 is CASSAEGTGPTEQYF. The CDR3 coding sequence is TGTGCCAGCAGCGCCGAGGGGACAGGACCCACCGAGCAGTACTTC.

V is TRBV27 and J is TRBJ2-3, with 8 bases lining up with TRBD1. The CDR3 covers 14 residues. The junction had 8 bases not matched to a gene; V was cut back by 8 bases and J by 4 bases. CDR1 and CDR2 from the germline V gene are MNHEY and SMNVEV (reference sequence). The CDR3 DNA is TGTGCCAGCTCCCGGACAGGGCTGGCAGATACGCAGTATTTT. Translating it yields CASSRTGLADTQYF.

This chain uses TRBV6-1 with TRBJ2-1, with D tentatively TRBD2 (5 bases). CDR3 length equals 15 residues. From germline, CDR1 is MNHNS and CDR2 SASEGT. V gave up 3 bases and J gave up 4 bases, with 13 bases separating them. CDR3 in DNA: TGTGCCAGCAGTGAGAGTATGAGGACTTACAATGAGCAGTTCTTC. This gives the protein CASSESMRTYNEQFF.

DNA of the CDR3: TGTGCCAGCAGGGTGGGACTAGCGGGAGCATGGACCGGGGAGCTGTTTTTT. Translated, it gives CASRVGLAGAWTGELFF. The chain carries TRBV2 and TRBJ2-2, with 14 bases that match TRBD2. This CDR3 has 17 residues. V was pared by 6 bases and J by 5 bases, with 8 bases of the junction left unmatched. Germline-derived CDR1 and CDR2 are SNHLY and FYNNEI.

The chain combines TRBV6-1 with TRBJ2-7; possible D gene TRBD2, 6 bases. This CDR3 comprises 15 residues. V lost 3 bases to trimming and J lost 7 bases, with 19 bases between them. Per the germline V gene, CDR1 is MNHNS and CDR2 is SASEGT. The CDR3 DNA is TGTGCCAGCAGTGAGGCGCGGGGTGCTGTCGGGGAGCAGTACTTC. It translates to CASSEARGAVGEQYF.

V and J are TRBV5-5 and TRBJ2-5, with D possibly TRBD2 on 5 matching bases. This CDR3 region has 13 residues. Germline CDR1 reads SGHKS; CDR2 reads YYEKEE (reference sequence). V lost 2 bases to trimming and J lost 4 bases, with 9 bases between them. The CDR3 DNA reads as TGTGCCAGCAGCTTCGGGGTGGGAGAGACCCAGTACTTC. Its translation is CASSFGVGETQYF.

The chain uses TRBV5-1 and TRBJ1-2; D ambiguous. The CDR3 is 13 residues long. The germline V and J ends were trimmed by 4 bases and 5 bases, with 12 bases remaining between them. Germline V gives CDR1 SGHRS, CDR2 YFSETQ. CDR3 region: CASSLDREYGYTF. The CDR3 nucleotides are TGCGCCAGCAGCCTAGACCGGGAATATGGCTACACCTTC.

The chain employs TRBV4-2 and TRBJ2-7; 11 bases are shared with TRBD2. CDR3 length: 19 residues. The germline CDR1 and CDR2 sequences are LGHNA and YNFKEQ. V shed 0 bases and J 1 base; nucleotides not matched to a gene: 11. The CDR3 coding sequence is TGTGCCAGCAGCCAAGATTATGCTAGCGGGAGGCCGACTTCCTACGAGCAGTACTTC. Its translation is CASSQDYASGRPTSYEQYF.

V usage is TRBV2 and J usage is TRBJ2-1; D may be TRBD2 (6 bases). CDR1 and CDR2 from the germline V gene are SNHLY and FYNNEI. V was cut by 2 bases and J by 10 bases, with 18 bases left in between. This CDR3 has 15 residues. CDR3 protein: CASSERASDTSEQFF. The CDR3 DNA is TGTGCCAGCAGTGAAAGGGCTAGCGATACAAGCGAGCAGTTCTTC.

The chain couples TRBV18 to TRBJ2-7, with 10 bases matching TRBD2. Trimming at V came to 5 bases and at J to 4 bases, leaving 5 bases not matched to a gene. Germline-derived CDR1 and CDR2 are KGHSH and LQKENI. The CDR3 is 14 amino acids. CDR3 loop: CASSATSGVYEQYF. The CDR3 region has the DNA TGTGCCAGCTCAGCCACTAGCGGGGTGTACGAGCAGTACTTC.

This clone was seen only a few times. The V call is TRBV4-2, the J call TRBJ1-4; TRBD1 is a possible D gene (5 bases). From germline, CDR1 is LGHNA and CDR2 YNFKEQ. V was shortened by 4 bases and J by 6 bases, with 12 bases between the two germline ends. The CDR3 is 14 residues long. The CDR3 sequence: CASSRSRADEKLFF. CDR3 sequence (DNA): TGTGCCAGCAGCCGGAGCAGGGCGGATGAAAAACTGTTTTTT.